This TCR beta chain is drawn from a study of OX40 agonist ivuxolimab in advanced cancers. About the study as a whole: Ivuxolimab was a fully human IgG2 agonistic monoclonal antibody targeting the costimulatory receptor OX40 (CD134). Intravenous ivuxolimab was administered to patients every 2 weeks at six dose levels: 0.01, 0.1, 0.3, 1.5, 3 and 10 mg/kg. Of the roughly 51 dose-escalation patients, hepatocellular carcinoma was present in about 20, melanoma in approximately 15, renal cell carcinoma in 9 and head and neck cancer in 9. In the dose-escalation cohort, around four fifths of patients were male, and the mean age was 60 years with a range of about 20 to 80. Prior anti-PD-1, anti-PD-L1 or anti-CTLA-4 therapy was permitted, and checkpoint inhibitors had been received by 40% to 50% of dose-escalation patients. Partial responses occurred in three dose-escalation patients, of whom one had hepatocellular carcinoma and two had cutaneous melanoma. Peripheral TCRbeta sequencing aimed to test whether ivuxolimab altered TCR sequence diversity and caused clonal T-cell expansion. The paper describes the monotherapy dose-escalation part (N of about 57 patients) of the phase I trial of ivuxolimab. Points the paper makes about the study in general: After ivuxolimab, CD8+ T cells had more expanded clones than CD4+ T cells on average. In the 0.1-3.0 mg/kg groups, partial responders had among the lowest normalized peripheral clonal expansion, particularly in CD8+ T cells. At doses from 0.1 to 3.0 mg/kg, clonal expansion was seen in both CD4+ and CD8+ blood T cells between baseline and week 6. Low levels of normalized T-cell clonal expansion were also seen in some nonresponding patients. Antigen specificity was not determined for the clonally expanded peripheral T cells.

For sequencing of the TCRbeta CDR3 region, genomic DNA was extracted from the sorted cells. The immunoSEQ Assay was used to sequence the TCRbeta CDR3 regions. TCRdb's version of the immuneACCESS table is confined to in-frame rearrangements and falls short of the full clone set. An unresolved V gene accounts for under half of the shortfall where checked; the remainder is of unknown origin. Counted in this sample were roughly 100,000 clones; over 75% of them appeared once. 3.5% to 4% of the sample is in the top ten clones. Details on this clone: Its specific antigen is unknown. No base-level quality is on record; no much larger clone is a single base apart.

Between the V and J ends, shortened by 4 bases and 2 bases respectively, the junction contains 5 bases. The CDR3 holds 13 amino acids from the cysteine to the phenylalanine. The entry retains the CDR3 DNA only, 39 bases that are in frame from base 1. The germline V gene (reference sequence) gives CDR1 as MNHNY and CDR2 as SVGAGI. The trial excluded patients who had a history of autoimmune disease or who were on systemic immunosuppression. In every dose cohort, peripheral blood was drawn for TCR sequencing at baseline, cycle 4 day 1, and cycle 7 day 1. The samples were drawn from a first-in-human, open-label, multicenter phase I dose-escalation trial of ivuxolimab. The trial enrolled adults with locally advanced or metastatic head and neck squamous cell, hepatocellular, melanoma or renal cell carcinoma. Before TCR sequencing, CD4+ T cells and CD8+ T cells from peripheral blood were sorted into separate populations.

The sequenced sample was CD4+ or CD8+ T cells sorted from blood, obtained in a trial of the OX40 agonist ivuxolimab. The V and J genes are TRBV6-6 and TRBJ2-2; a tentative D match to TRBD2 spans 5 bases. This TCR came from an adult with an advanced solid tumor such as melanoma, head and neck, liver or kidney cancer. The CDR3 reads CASSSSNTGELFF. At the DNA level, the sequence is TGTGCCAGCAGTTCTAGCAACACCGGGGAGCTGTTTTTT.